The 32 T cell receptor beta chains below all came from one sample that was sequenced in a study of blood T cell repertoires in COVID-19. Measured with immunoSEQ multiplex PCR; TCRdb has only the in-frame clones, and not every one. The sample holds approximately 97,000 clones; about 91% are singletons and the top ten take 2.1%. Sequenced: peripheral blood. All receptors derive from a man aged 45 to 65 with COVID-19, enrolled during active disease.

The chain uses TRBV4-3 and TRBJ1-3; a weak D match, TRBD1 (5 bases). Germline V gene data show CDR1 as LGHNA and CDR2 as YSLEER. V shed 1 base and J shed 0 bases, with 10 bases lying between them. CDR3 length: 16 residues. Here the CDR3 DNA reads TGCGCCAGCAGCCAAGCCCTGGGGCGCTCTGGAAACACCATATATTTT. The encoded protein is CASSQALGRSGNTIYF.

The chain couples TRBV6-5 to TRBJ2-7; a possible D gene is TRBD1 (6 bases). V was trimmed by 5 bases and J by 0 bases, leaving 11 bases between them. There are 14 residues in the CDR3. CDR1 and CDR2 (germline): MNHEY, SVGAGI. The CDR3 here is CASSPRDNSYEQYF. In DNA form, the CDR3 reads TGTGCCAGCAGTCCCCGGGACAACTCCTACGAGCAGTACTTC.

The chain combines TRBV2 with TRBJ2-5; 14 bases agree with TRBD2. The ends lost 11 bases at V and 7 bases at J; junction bases unmatched: 12. The CDR3 has 15 amino acids. The V gene's germline CDR1 is SNHLY and CDR2 FYNNEI. The CDR3 sequence: CAVGLAGGPKGTQYF. As DNA, the CDR3 is TGTGCCGTTGGACTAGCGGGGGGACCGAAAGGGACCCAGTACTTC.

This clone was recorded once. This chain links TRBV11-2 with TRBJ2-1, with D maybe TRBD2 (6 bases). The CDR3 loop spans 14 amino acids. Germline V gene lookup returns CDR1 SGHAT and CDR2 FQNNGV. Trimming stripped 8 bases from V and 9 bases from J, with 20 bases between. The CDR3 nucleotides read TGTGCCAGCGAACCGGGACTTCGGCCCTCTGAGCAGTTCTTC. Translation gives CASEPGLRPSEQFF.

The chain has TRBV3-1 (or the pseudogene TRBV3-2) and TRBJ1-2, with a tentative D call TRBD1 (5 bases). Trimming left V 1 base short and J 3 bases short, with 6 bases between. The CDR3 has 13 residues. CDR1 and CDR2 from the germline V gene are LGHDT and YNNKEL (reference sequence). The CDR3 loop reads CASSQGQYYGYTF. The CDR3 DNA follows: TGTGCCAGCAGCCAAGGACAGTACTATGGCTACACCTTC.

V usage is TRBV5-4 and J usage is TRBJ1-2, with 11 bases aligning to TRBD1. Trimming cost V 6 bases and J 3 bases; bases outside gene matches: 13. Per the germline V gene, CDR1 is SGHNT and CDR2 is YYREEE (reference sequence). The CDR3 contains 17 residues. DNA of the CDR3: TGTGCCAGCACCCCGTCGGGACAGGGGGTTTTCTACTATGGCTACACCTTC. This codes for CASTPSGQGVFYYGYTF.

The chain joins TRBV15 to TRBJ1-2; D gene unclear. The CDR3 consists of 14 residues. Germline lookup yields CDR1 LNHNV and CDR2 YYDKDF (reference sequence). V lost 0 bases and J 7 bases, leaving 12 bases between the germline ends. The CDR3 sequence: CATSRDTGESGYTF. As DNA, the CDR3 is TGTGCCACCAGCAGAGATACCGGGGAGAGTGGCTACACCTTC.

V gene TRBV28 combines with J gene TRBJ1-6, with 10 bases identical to TRBD1. J gave up 9 bases and V 6 bases, and 8 bases lay outside the gene matches. Germline CDR1 is MDHEN and CDR2 is SYDVKM. The CDR3 has 15 amino acids. CDR3 bases: TGTGCCAGCAGATCCGGGACAGGGGCCTTTTCACCCCTCCACTTT. Translated, it gives CASRSGTGAFSPLHF.

This clone showed up just once. Additional DNA sequences in this sample encode the identical CDR3. The chain recombines TRBV5-1 with TRBJ2-7; maybe TRBD1 (5 bases). The CDR3 is 14 residues long. V lost 0 bases to trimming and J lost 2 bases, with 9 bases between them. Germline CDR1 reads SGHRS; CDR2 reads YFSETQ. Here the CDR3 DNA reads TGCGCCAGCAGCTTGGGGCAGGGCCCCTACGAGCAGTACTTC. It encodes CASSLGQGPYEQYF. The variable domain in full, completed from reference TRBV5-1 and TRBJ2-7, reads KAGVTQTPRYLIKTRGQQVTLSCSPISGHRSVSWYQQTPGQGLQFLFEYFSETQRNKGNFPGRFSGRQFSNSRSEMNVSTLELGDSALYLCASSLGQGPYEQYFGPGTRLTVT.

The chain has TRBV30 and TRBJ2-7; 8 bases fit TRBD1. The CDR3 consists of 14 residues. Trimming at V came to 5 bases and at J to 1 base, leaving 7 bases not matched to a gene. Germline values: CDR1 GTSNPN, CDR2 SVGIG (reference sequence). The CDR3 spells CAWRDRGRSYEQYF. The CDR3 DNA reads TGTGCCTGGCGTGACAGGGGCCGGTCCTACGAGCAGTACTTC. Supplemented by reference TRBV30 and TRBJ2-7, the full variable domain reads SQTIHQWPATLVQPVGSPLSLECTVEGTSNPNLYWYRQAAGRGLQLLFYSVGIGQISSEVPQNLSASRPQDRQFILSSKKLLLSDSGFYLCAWRDRGRSYEQYFGPGTRLTVT.

This rearrangement joins TRBV19 to TRBJ1-6, with TRBD1 matching 7 bases. Germline CDR1 is LNHDA and CDR2 is SQIVND (reference sequence). The V segment lost 9 bases and the J segment 6 bases; nucleotides outside the gene matches: 5. The CDR3 totals 13 residues. The CDR3 loop is CASRQGSNSPLHF. The CDR3 nucleotides are TGTGCCAGCAGACAGGGCTCTAATTCACCCCTCCACTTT.

The chain couples TRBV7-2 to TRBJ1-4; D might be TRBD1 (5 bases). The V end was cut by 1 base, the J end by 0 bases, with 6 bases between. Germline CDR1 SGHTA, CDR2 FQGNSA. CDR3 length: 15 amino acids. This chain's CDR3 is CASSLGTTTNEKLFF. CDR3 nucleotide sequence: TGTGCCAGCAGCTTAGGGACAACAACTAATGAAAAACTGTTTTTT.

The V and J genes are TRBV24-1 and TRBJ2-1; 9 bases are shared with TRBD1. Germline V gene data show CDR1 as KGHDR and CDR2 as SFDVKD. The V and J ends lost 5 bases and 7 bases, in that order; junction bases with no gene match: 8. The CDR3 sequence is 15 residues long. CDR3 region: CATSAGTGILNEQFF. The CDR3 coding sequence is TGTGCCACCAGTGCCGGGACAGGGATTTTGAATGAGCAGTTCTTC.

The chain has TRBV28 and TRBJ1-1, with D maybe TRBD1 (6 bases). Germline V lookup: CDR1 MDHEN, CDR2 SYDVKM. V shed 5 bases and J shed 1 base, with 11 bases lying between them. CDR3 length equals 14 residues. CDR3 DNA: TGTGCCAGCAGTCCCACAGGGAGGAACACTGAAGCTTTCTTT. Its translation is CASSPTGRNTEAFF.

The chain joins TRBV18 to TRBJ2-7; TRBD1 is a possible D gene (5 bases). The CDR3 loop spans 16 amino acids. Germline V gene data show CDR1 as KGHSH and CDR2 as LQKENI. V lost 0 bases to trimming and J lost 0 bases, with 12 bases between them. CDR3 bases: TGTGCCAGCTCACCACCCTACAGGAGTAGCTCCTACGAGCAGTACTTC. It yields the protein CASSPPYRSSSYEQYF.

The V and J genes are TRBV13 and TRBJ2-6; D unresolved. The V and J ends lost 7 bases and 0 bases respectively, with 13 bases between them. The CDR3 contains 16 residues. Looked up from germline, CDR1 is PRHDT and CDR2 is FYEKMQ (reference sequence). The CDR3 is CASTGSGTSGANVLTF. The CDR3 bases are TGTGCCAGCACCGGGTCCGGTACCTCTGGGGCCAACGTCCTGACTTTC.

Written as DNA, the CDR3 is TGTGCCAGCAGTCGCGACAGGGGAGGCGGAAACACCATATATTTT. Amino acids: CASSRDRGGGNTIYF. The chain carries TRBV28 and TRBJ1-3; TRBD1 matches at 8 bases. Trimming removed 5 bases from V and 4 bases from J; junction bases left unmatched: 7. CDR1 and CDR2 (germline): MDHEN, SYDVKM. The CDR3 is 15 amino acids.

The chain uses TRBV4-1 and TRBJ1-2; D gene unclear. The germline V gene has CDR1 MGHRA and CDR2 YSYEKL. Between the trimmed V and J ends, which lost 6 bases and 8 bases, there was a span of 19 bases. The CDR3 runs 14 residues. The CDR3 region has the DNA TGCGCCAGCAGGGGAGGAATTCCTGGATCGGGCTACACCTTC. Encoded protein: CASRGGIPGSGYTF.

The rearrangement uses TRBV6-5 and TRBJ1-2; 7 nucleotides align to TRBD1. Germline CDR1 and CDR2: MNHEY and SVGAGI. This CDR3 region has 11 residues. Trimming at V came to 11 bases and at J to 7 bases, leaving 7 bases not matched to a gene. The CDR3 DNA follows: TGTGCCGCCCCGACAGGGTTTGGCTACACCTTC. Protein product: CAAPTGFGYTF.

The V and J genes are TRBV27 and TRBJ2-1; 10 bases are a match to TRBD1. The germline V gene encodes CDR1 MNHEY and CDR2 SMNVEV (reference sequence). The CDR3 consists of 18 residues. Losses at the gene ends were 1 base for V and 9 bases for J; bases not matched to a gene: 15. CDR3 loop: CASSLYRAGTGVLGEQFF. The CDR3 coding sequence is TGTGCCAGCAGTTTATACCGTGCCGGGACAGGGGTTCTGGGTGAGCAGTTCTTC.

The chain carries TRBV11-1 and TRBJ1-1, with 7 bases identical to TRBD1. This CDR3 comprises 16 residues. CDR1 is SGHAT and CDR2 is FQDESV in the germline V gene (reference sequence). Trimming removed 5 bases from V and 0 bases from J; junction bases left unmatched: 9. The CDR3 bases are TGTGCCAGCAGCGACAACAGGGGTTTGTTGAACACTGAAGCTTTCTTT. This gives the protein CASSDNRGLLNTEAFF.

This clone was seen just once. This chain links TRBV6-4 with TRBJ1-1; D is possibly TRBD1 (6 bases). The germline V and J ends were trimmed by 6 bases and 1 base, with 9 bases remaining between them. Germline-derived CDR1 and CDR2 are MRHNA and SNTAGT. The CDR3 covers 13 residues. CDR3 nucleotides: TGTGCCAGCAGCGGACAGCCGAACACTGAAGCTTTCTTT. This encodes CASSGQPNTEAFF.

V gene TRBV19 combines with J gene TRBJ1-1; tentatively, D is TRBD1 (5 bases). CDR1 is LNHDA and CDR2 is SQIVND in the germline V gene (reference sequence). This CDR3 has 11 residues. V gave up 9 bases and J gave up 10 bases, with 15 bases separating them. The CDR3 region is CASGGGELAFF. The CDR3, as DNA: TGTGCCAGCGGGGGGGGAGAGCTAGCTTTCTTT.

This clone was recorded only once. The chain employs TRBV7-9 and TRBJ2-1; perhaps TRBD2 as D (5 bases). V lost 3 bases to trimming and J lost 9 bases, with 9 bases between them. Germline V gene data show CDR1 as SEHNR and CDR2 as FQNEAQ (reference sequence). The CDR3 covers 12 residues. The CDR3 protein is CASSLWETEQFF. The CDR3 DNA follows: TGTGCCAGCAGCTTGTGGGAGACTGAGCAGTTCTTC.

This chain joins TRBV28 and TRBJ1-6; tentatively, D is TRBD1 (6 bases). The germline V gene has CDR1 MDHEN and CDR2 SYDVKM. V shed 11 bases and J shed 8 bases, with 13 bases lying between them. The CDR3 is 12 residues long. For the CDR3, the DNA is TGTGCCGGTAGGGGGAACTATTCACCCCTCCACTTT. Its protein is CAGRGNYSPLHF.

J is TRBJ2-1 and V is TRBV27, with 7 bases lining up with TRBD2. The ends lost 5 bases at V and 1 base at J; junction bases unmatched: 8. Germline-derived CDR1 and CDR2 are MNHEY and SMNVEV (reference sequence). The CDR3 is 16 amino acids. The CDR3 nucleotides read TGTGCCAGCAGTCCCGACTGGGGGGGTTCCTACAATGAGCAGTTCTTC. Its translation: CASSPDWGGSYNEQFF.

The chain joins TRBV7-2 to TRBJ2-2; 16 nucleotides line up with TRBD2. This CDR3 contains 19 residues. V gave up 3 bases and J gave up 5 bases; unmatched junction bases: 9. The germline CDR1 and CDR2 sequences are SGHTA and FQGNSA. The CDR3 nucleotides read TGTGCCAGCAGCTTTTCGGGACTAGCGGGGGGGCTACGGACCGGGGAGCTGTTTTTT. As protein: CASSFSGLAGGLRTGELFF.

The rearrangement links TRBV4-1 to TRBJ1-1; the match to TRBD1 covers 7 bases. Per germline, CDR1 MGHRA and CDR2 YSYEKL. The CDR3 has 13 residues. Trimming cost V 6 bases and J 4 bases; bases outside gene matches: 5. The CDR3 protein is CASSRTGATEAFF. The CDR3 nucleotides are TGCGCCAGCAGTCGTACAGGGGCCACTGAAGCTTTCTTT.

The rearrangement uses TRBV7-2 and TRBJ2-5, with a weak D call TRBD1 (6 bases). The CDR3 covers 12 residues. Germline-derived CDR1 and CDR2 are SGHTA and FQGNSA. V shed 5 bases and J shed 7 bases, with 11 bases lying between them. The CDR3 DNA sequence: TGTGCCAGCAGCCCGCAGGGGTGGACCCAGTACTTC. Translating gives CASSPQGWTQYF.

The gene calls are TRBV14 and TRBJ2-2; TRBD2 agrees at 11 bases. The V segment lost 1 base and the J segment 1 base; nucleotides outside the gene matches: 8. Germline CDR1 reads SGHDN; CDR2 reads FVKESK. The CDR3 loop spans 19 amino acids. CDR3 bases: TGTGCCAGCAGCCAAGTGTCTAGCGGGGGGTCTTTGAACACCGGGGAGCTGTTTTTT. Encoded protein: CASSQVSSGGSLNTGELFF. Together with reference TRBV14 and TRBJ2-2, the CDR3 gives the full variable domain: EAGVTQFPSHSVIEKGQTVTLRCDPISGHDNLYWYRRVMGKEIKFLLHFVKESKQDESGMPNNRFLAERTGGTYSTLKVQPAELEDSGVYFCASSQVSSGGSLNTGELFFGEGSRLTVL.

The chain carries TRBV11-3 and TRBJ2-1, with TRBD1 as a possible D gene (5 bases). Germline values: CDR1 SGHNT, CDR2 YENEEA. The ends were cut back, 5 bases at V and 0 bases at J, with 8 bases in the middle. The CDR3 extends over 14 amino acids. The CDR3 coding sequence is TGTGCCAGCAGCCAGGGCCGCTCCTACAATGAGCAGTTCTTC. Protein product: CASSQGRSYNEQFF.

In DNA form, the CDR3 reads TGTGCCAGCAGCCGGTGGGGGCAGACTGAAGCTTTCTTT. Protein sequence: CASSRWGQTEAFF. The chain links TRBV5-4 to TRBJ1-1; tentative D call: TRBD1 (6 bases). Germline lookup yields CDR1 SGHNT and CDR2 YYREEE (reference sequence). This CDR3 contains 13 residues. Trimming took 4 bases from V and 5 from J, leaving 12 bases between them. Complete variable domain (other parts from reference TRBV5-4 and TRBJ1-1): ETGVTQSPTHLIKTRGQQVTLRCSSQSGHNTVSWYQQALGQGPQFIFQYYREEENGRGNFPPRFSGLQFPNYSSELNVNALELDDSALYLCASSRWGQTEAFFGQGTRLTVV.